This T cell receptor beta chain is from a study of blood T cell repertoires in COVID-19 (dated by TCRdb to the early 2020s). About the investigation overall: Samples covering the acute and convalescent phases of COVID-19 were provided by collaborators in the United States, Italy and Spain. Where HLA class I and class II types were available, the types were taken from metadata supplied by the sample provider, not from assay-based typing. The repertoires were released in a freely available public database intended as a resource for research on the immune response to SARS-CoV-2. The dataset comprised deeply sampled blood TCRbeta repertoires from subjects exposed to, actively infected with, or recovered from COVID-19. The prospective study material was composed of cDNA or gDNA derived from T cells, B-cell-depleted T cells, or PBMCs. The sample metadata nearly always contained a de-identified subject ID, COVID-19 status, age in years and sex. Samples were obtained from the ongoing ImmuneRACE study (first 160 participants) and from approximately 1,200 subjects provided by 6 global collaborators. What the authors observed across the whole study: How much clinical and demographic metadata was included differed by source and by participant, and the metadata was provided uncurated.

As concerns this clone: Its target antigen remains unknown. No quality values exist for individual bases; no much larger clone is one base distant.

One collaborating source in Seattle enrolled patients while the patients were actively infected and followed the patients over time throughout the course of disease. The collaborating institutions used their own protocols to collect whole blood in K2EDTA tubes. For TCRbeta analysis, collaborators shipped samples in one of three forms: frozen whole blood, isolated PBMCs, or DNA extracted from either of those sample types. The immunoSEQ Assay, a bias-controlled multiplex PCR, was used to amplify TCRbeta CDR3 regions from genomic DNA. As for how the authors treated the data: The number of nucleated cells in each sample was estimated from the amplification of reference gene primers within the assay. Sequence reads were collapsed and filtered to measure the absolute abundance of every unique TCRbeta CDR3 rearrangement. For each sample, productive Simpson clonality was calculated as the square root of Simpson's diversity index over productive rearrangements. Drawn from immuneACCESS, this table holds only the in-frame rearrangements with V and J called that TCRdb kept. Clones are partly lost; checked studies trace under half to an unresolved V gene and leave the rest unexplained. Clone size and V and J calls were adopted from that table, with D and trimming inferred from the DNA. Present in this sample are around 400,000 clones, over 75% of which were seen just once. Of the sample, under 3% is held by the ten largest clones.

Per the germline V gene, SGHRS is the CDR1 and YFSETQ is the CDR2. From cysteine to phenylalanine, the CDR3 is 14 amino acids long. Only the CDR3 region is kept as DNA, spanning 42 bases read in frame from base 1. The trim is 1 base for V and 1 base for J, with a gap of 8 bases between the germline ends. Specimen: peripheral blood. The receptor was isolated from a woman aged 60-70 years with COVID-19, enrolled during active disease. The chain links TRBV5-1 with TRBJ1-1, with the D segment identity uncertain. In nucleotides, the sequence is TGCGCCAGCAGCTTGTCGGCAGGGAACACTGAAGCTTTCTTT. This translates into CASSLSAGNTEAFF.